This T cell receptor (beta chain) was obtained from a study of blood T cells in healthy people across ages. Regarding the study as a whole: Diversity of TCR beta per million T cells declined in a roughly linear way with age. Naive and antigen-experienced cells could not be conclusively compared, given unsorted PBMCs.

A few counts support this clonotype. Its specificity is not known. Sample-barcoded 5' priming and a J-beta primer mix drove a second PCR of 7 to 11 cycles. Via MiXCR, TCRdb re-called the 5' RACE reads, giving one row per CDR3 protein. Found here are roughly 560,000 distinct CDR3 sequences, less than 25% of them singletons; the top ten hold roughly 9.4%. V lost 5 bases and J 6 bases, leaving 12 bases between the germline ends. The CDR3 has 13 amino acids. Germline CDR1 and CDR2: SGHAT and FQNNGV. PBMCs numbering at least 6 million were isolated per sample. Per sample, extraction of total RNA gave at least 6 micrograms in every case. The same data also went into a second study, on T cells of mothers and their children.

The sequenced material came from blood. The chain has TRBV11-2 and TRBJ2-3, with D unclear. This receptor was taken from a boy aged 5-17 years in good health. CDR3 in DNA: TGTGCCAGCAGCAGCCGCCCTACGGATACGCAGTATTTT. Translation gives CASSSRPTDTQYF.